The 22 T cell receptor beta chains given below trace back to one sample, sequenced in a study of cytomegalovirus exposure and HLA in healthy donors. Clones were sequenced by immunoSEQ multiplex PCR, and TCRdb holds only the in-frame ones, with some missing. Found here are 120,000 to 150,000 clones, roughly 90% of them singletons; the top ten hold about 2.8%. Sequenced input: PBMCs. The receptors come from a man in his late teens or twenties in good health and CMV-seronegative.

The J gene is TRBJ2-1, the V gene TRBV9; TRBD2 agrees at 12 bases. V trimming: 0 bases; J trimming: 2 bases; junction bases outside the gene matches: 0. This CDR3 has 16 residues. Germline values: CDR1 SGDLS, CDR2 YYNGEE. The CDR3 DNA reads TGTGCCAGCAGCGTAGCTAGCGGGGGGGCCTACAATGAGCAGTTCTTC. It translates to CASSVASGGAYNEQFF.

This chain connects TRBV20-1 to TRBJ2-7; D remains unclear. V dropped 1 base and J dropped 3 bases, with 4 bases sitting between them. The germline CDR1 and CDR2 sequences are DFQATT and SNEGSKA (reference sequence). The CDR3 is 11 residues long. CDR3 protein: CSARGDYEQYF. The DNA of the CDR3 is TGCAGTGCTAGAGGAGACTACGAGCAGTACTTC.

The chain couples TRBV14 to TRBJ2-2; maybe TRBD2 (6 bases). V lost 6 bases and J 5 bases, leaving 16 bases between the germline ends. The CDR3 is 15 residues long. CDR1 SGHDN and CDR2 FVKESK come from the germline V gene. CDR3 amino acids: CASSPRAGGTGELFF. Written as DNA, the CDR3 is TGTGCCAGCAGTCCCCGAGCAGGAGGGACCGGGGAGCTGTTTTTT.

The rearrangement links TRBV5-1 to TRBJ1-4; perhaps TRBD1 as D (5 bases). This CDR3 is built from 14 residues. CDR1 is SGHRS, CDR2 YFSETQ, per germline. V shed 4 bases and J shed 5 bases, with 12 bases lying between them. This CDR3 reads CASSGDLLNEKLFF. For the CDR3, the DNA is TGCGCCAGCAGCGGGGACTTGCTAAATGAAAAACTGTTTTTT.

The J gene is TRBJ2-7, the V gene TRBV5-4, with 7 positions matching TRBD1. This CDR3 has 14 residues. Trimming at V came to 0 bases and at J to 4 bases, leaving 4 bases not matched to a gene. Germline V gene data show CDR1 as SGHNT and CDR2 as YYREEE (reference sequence). The CDR3 DNA follows: TGTGCCAGCAGCTTGGATCACAGGGGTTACGAGCAGTACTTC. It codes for CASSLDHRGYEQYF. Complete variable domain (other parts from reference TRBV5-4 and TRBJ2-7): ETGVTQSPTHLIKTRGQQVTLRCSSQSGHNTVSWYQQALGQGPQFIFQYYREEENGRGNFPPRFSGLQFPNYSSELNVNALELDDSALYLCASSLDHRGYEQYFGPGTRLTVT.

This rearrangement joins TRBV7-2 to TRBJ1-2; no clear D gene. Germline values: CDR1 SGHTA, CDR2 FQGNSA. The V end lost 7 bases, the J end lost 8 bases, and 17 bases lay between the germline ends. CDR3 size: 13 residues. CDR3 DNA sequence: TGTGCCAGCACTGGAGCACTCCCGAGCGGCTACACCTTC. It codes for CASTGALPSGYTF.

The chain combines TRBV10-1 with TRBJ2-3; 9 bases match TRBD2. V shed 0 bases, J shed 2 bases, and the junction held 6 bases outside the gene matches. The germline gives CDR1 WNHNN, CDR2 SYGVQD (reference sequence). This CDR3 comprises 17 residues. DNA of the CDR3: TGCGCCAGCAGTGAGTCGCAGGCTAGCGGGATCACAGATACGCAGTATTTT. This translates into CASSESQASGITDTQYF.

CDR3 bases: TGTGCCAGCAGGTGGGACAGGGGCGAGCAGTACTTC. Its translation is CASRWDRGEQYF. V is TRBV2 and J is TRBJ2-7; 10 bases are shared with TRBD1. V shed 6 bases, J shed 6 bases, and the junction held 2 bases outside the gene matches. The CDR3 length is 12 residues. Germline CDR1 and CDR2: SNHLY and FYNNEI. Full variable domain (remainder filled in from reference TRBV2 and TRBJ2-7): EPEVTQTPSHQVTQMGQEVILRCVPISNHLYFYWYRQILGQKVEFLVSFYNNEISEKSEIFDDQFSVERPDGSNFTLKIRSTKLEDSAMYFCASRWDRGEQYFGPGTRLTVT.

The J gene is TRBJ2-1, the V gene TRBV28, with 10 bases matching TRBD1. CDR3 length equals 16 residues. CDR1 MDHEN and CDR2 SYDVKM come from the germline V gene. V trimming: 2 bases; J trimming: 3 bases; junction bases outside the gene matches: 4. The CDR3 here is CASSLGTGESYNEQFF. In DNA form, the CDR3 reads TGTGCCAGCAGTTTAGGGACAGGGGAAAGCTACAATGAGCAGTTCTTC.

V is TRBV7-8 and J is TRBJ1-3, with D unclear. Between the trimmed V and J ends, which lost 5 bases and 7 bases, there was a span of 12 bases. Germline CDR1 is SGHVS and CDR2 is FQNEAQ. The CDR3 has 13 amino acids. The CDR3 region is CASSHSEGNTIYF. As DNA, the CDR3 is TGTGCCAGCAGCCACAGCGAGGGCAACACCATATATTTT.

The chain links TRBV19 to TRBJ1-2; 8 bases are a match to TRBD1. V shed 5 bases and J 3 bases; nucleotides not matched to a gene: 5. Germline CDR1 reads LNHDA; CDR2 reads SQIVND (reference sequence). The CDR3 is 14 residues long. In DNA form, the CDR3 reads TGTGCCAGTAGTCGACAGGGGAAGGACTATGGCTACACCTTC. Translated, it gives CASSRQGKDYGYTF.

The chain employs TRBV7-9 and TRBJ2-5, with D maybe TRBD2 (5 bases). Germline values: CDR1 SEHNR, CDR2 FQNEAQ (reference sequence). The CDR3 runs 16 residues. Trimming pared 5 bases from V and 5 bases from J, leaving 21 bases between. CDR3 DNA sequence: TGTGCCAGCAGCCCACCTCGAGAGGTAGGCGGGGAGACCCAGTACTTC. This translates into CASSPPREVGGETQYF.

Note on this clone: At the DNA level, this CDR3 is encoded by other sequences in the same sample as well. The gene calls are TRBV5-1 and TRBJ2-1; 11 nucleotides line up with TRBD2. Trimming at V came to 6 bases and at J to 7 bases, leaving 6 bases not matched to a gene. Germline V gives CDR1 SGHRS, CDR2 YFSETQ. The CDR3 spans 14 residues. CDR3: CASTLAGGLNEQFF. The CDR3 DNA is TGCGCCAGCACTCTAGCGGGAGGATTGAATGAGCAGTTCTTC.

The sample holds a few counts of this clone. The chain couples TRBV15 to TRBJ2-1; 7 bases are a match to TRBD2. The germline V gene has CDR1 LNHNV and CDR2 YYDKDF (reference sequence). There are 13 residues in the CDR3. V shed 5 bases and J 10 bases; nucleotides not matched to a gene: 8. This CDR3 reads CATSRTRKTEQFF. In DNA form, the CDR3 reads TGTGCCACCAGCCGGACTAGGAAAACCGAGCAGTTCTTC.

This clone has more than one count but fewer than ten. The chain joins TRBV28 to TRBJ1-2, with D hard to call. Germline V gives CDR1 MDHEN, CDR2 SYDVKM. V lost 2 bases to trimming and J lost 4 bases, with 8 bases between them. The CDR3 is made up of 13 amino acids. The CDR3 spells CASSLDRSYGYTF. In DNA, the CDR3 is TGTGCCAGCAGTTTAGACCGGAGCTATGGCTACACCTTC.

This rearrangement joins TRBV27 to TRBJ2-7, with D perhaps TRBD2 (6 bases). With 5 bases removed from V and 7 bases from J, the gap between germline ends came to 9 bases. Germline V gene data show CDR1 as MNHEY and CDR2 as SMNVEV (reference sequence). The CDR3 runs 11 residues. CDR3 in amino acids: CASSKGREQYF. In DNA, the CDR3 is TGTGCCAGCAGTAAAGGGAGGGAGCAGTACTTC.

V usage is TRBV27 and J usage is TRBJ2-1; possible D gene TRBD2, 6 bases. Germline values: CDR1 MNHEY, CDR2 SMNVEV (reference sequence). The CDR3 spans 12 residues. Deletions cut 8 bases from V and 6 bases from J, with 11 bases between. Here the CDR3 reads CASGDFPNEQFF. CDR3 nucleotide sequence: TGTGCCAGCGGGGACTTTCCCAATGAGCAGTTCTTC.

The gene calls are TRBV19 and TRBJ2-1; 8 bases map to TRBD2. CDR1 is LNHDA, CDR2 SQIVND, per germline (reference sequence). CDR3 size: 16 residues. V gave up 6 bases and J gave up 5 bases; unmatched junction bases: 12. The DNA of the CDR3 is TGTGCCAGTAGCCCCCGGACGGGGGGGCCGCACAATGAGCAGTTCTTC. Translating it yields CASSPRTGGPHNEQFF.

This clone was recorded once. The chain employs TRBV2 and TRBJ2-1; 7 bases map to TRBD2. Germline V lookup: CDR1 SNHLY, CDR2 FYNNEI. This CDR3 has 13 amino acids. The ends lost 7 bases at V and 12 bases at J; junction bases unmatched: 12. As DNA, the CDR3 is TGTGCCAGCACCTTGTCAGCGGGGCTGGGGCAGTTCTTC. This encodes CASTLSAGLGQFF.

The chain carries TRBV28 and TRBJ1-5; 8 nucleotides line up with TRBD1. The CDR3 is 16 amino acids. The germline gives CDR1 MDHEN, CDR2 SYDVKM. V trimming: 6 bases; J trimming: 2 bases; junction bases outside the gene matches: 9. The CDR3 region is CASSYGQGGGNQPQHF. CDR3 nucleotides: TGTGCCAGCAGCTATGGACAGGGCGGTGGCAATCAGCCCCAGCATTTT. Based on the CDR3 plus reference TRBV28 and TRBJ1-5, the full variable domain is DVKVTQSSRYLVKRTGEKVFLECVQDMDHENMFWYRQDPGLGLRLIYFSYDVKMKEKGDIPEGYSVSREKKERFSLILESASTNQTSMYLCASSYGQGGGNQPQHFGDGTRLSIL.

J is TRBJ2-2 and V is TRBV7-2; D might be TRBD1 (5 bases). The CDR3 contains 15 residues. Trimming removed 5 bases at V and 7 bases at J, with 17 bases between. Germline CDR1 SGHTA, CDR2 FQGNSA. This CDR3 reads CASSPEAGRDGELFF. CDR3 nucleotides: TGTGCCAGCAGCCCTGAGGCAGGGCGAGACGGGGAGCTGTTTTTT.

The chain combines TRBV5-1 with TRBJ2-1, with a tentative D call TRBD2 (6 bases). The germline V gene has CDR1 SGHRS and CDR2 YFSETQ. CDR3 length equals 19 residues. The ends were cut back, 5 bases at V and 8 bases at J, with 32 bases in the middle. In DNA, the CDR3 is TGCGCCAGCAGATGGGCAGGGTTTCCCGCGGGAAGAATGTTGGATGAGCAGTTCTTC. Protein sequence: CASRWAGFPAGRMLDEQFF.